This T cell receptor (beta chain) was found in a study of cytomegalovirus exposure and HLA in healthy donors. Whole-study results and caveats: When the data were analyzed later, several of the most significant clusters appeared to be linked to common viral pathogens. TRBV6-2, TRBV6-3 and other indistinguishable V segments were excluded. Altogether, some 170 TCR beta chains were recorded as cytomegalovirus-associated.

Recording of this donor's CMV serostatus was not done. PCR was performed using 60 Vbeta and 13 Jbeta primers. TCRdb's table, derived via immunoSEQ multiplex PCR, lists solely in-frame clones and lacks some. The data show around 150,000 clones, more than 75% seen once. Details on this clone: What it binds is unknown.

J was trimmed by 3 bases and V by 3 bases; bases with no gene match: 0. The length of the CDR3 is 13 residues. Germline CDR1 and CDR2: LNHDA and SQIVND (reference sequence). The TCR sequence derives from a human donor in good health. Sequencing was performed on PBMCs. V usage is TRBV19 and J usage is TRBJ2-7; 9 nucleotides match TRBD1. The DNA of the CDR3 is TGTGCCAGTAGTATGGGACAGGGCTACGAGCAGTACTTC. It encodes CASSMGQGYEQYF.